These 20 T cell receptor beta chains share one sample of origin, sequenced in a study of blood T cell repertoires in COVID-19. Using immunoSEQ multiplex PCR, the repertoire was profiled, and TCRdb retains in-frame clones only, with some absent. Of 200,000 to 250,000 clones in the sample, 82% were seen once. Sequenced material: PBMCs or T cells enriched from blood (not recorded which). The receptors were gathered from a woman aged 55-75 years who had recovered from COVID-19.

The gene calls are TRBV19 and TRBJ1-5, with 11 bases that match TRBD1. V lost 1 base to trimming and J lost 10 bases; unmatched junction nucleotides: 9. Germline V gives CDR1 LNHDA, CDR2 SQIVND (reference sequence). The CDR3 length is 16 residues. In DNA, the CDR3 is TGTGCCAGTAGTATAGGAGGGGACAGGGGGTGGGCACCCCAGCATTTT. Translating it yields CASSIGGDRGWAPQHF.

The chain employs TRBV7-8 and TRBJ1-5; 8 nucleotides agree with TRBD1. The CDR3 is 16 residues long. Germline assignment: CDR1 SGHVS and CDR2 FQNEAQ. V was pared by 4 bases and J by 8 bases, with 13 bases of the junction left unmatched. This CDR3 reads CASSSRDAGGQEPQHF. Here the CDR3 DNA reads TGTGCCAGCAGCTCTCGGGACGCAGGGGGCCAAGAGCCCCAGCATTTT.

The table lists this clone with a few counts. The chain carries TRBV11-2 and TRBJ1-1, with TRBD1 matching over 8 bases. The CDR3 is 15 residues long. The germline CDR1 and CDR2 sequences are SGHAT and FQNNGV. V shed 1 base and J 1 base; nucleotides not matched to a gene: 2. CDR3 region: CASSLVGTGNTEAFF. DNA for the CDR3: TGTGCCAGCAGCTTAGTCGGGACAGGGAACACTGAAGCTTTCTTT.

This chain uses TRBV6-5 with TRBJ2-7, with D tentatively TRBD2 (5 bases). This CDR3 has 15 amino acids. The ends were cut back, 2 bases at V and 4 bases at J, with 15 bases in the middle. Germline V CDR1 and CDR2: MNHEY, SVGAGI. The CDR3 nucleotides are TGTGCCAGCAGTTACAGGAGGCAGTCGGGGTACGAGCAGTACTTC. Translating gives CASSYRRQSGYEQYF.

The V gene is TRBV18, the J gene TRBJ1-2; TRBD1 matches 7 bases. Germline CDR1 and CDR2: KGHSH and LQKENI. This CDR3 is 13 amino acids long. With 3 bases clipped from V and 6 bases from J, the junction kept 4 bases outside the gene matches. The CDR3 loop reads CASSPSQGNGYTF. In DNA, the CDR3 is TGTGCCAGCTCACCGTCACAGGGGAATGGCTACACCTTC.

The V call is TRBV4-3, the J call TRBJ2-5, with D possibly TRBD2 on 6 matching bases. The germline V and J ends were trimmed by 1 base and 5 bases, with 11 bases remaining between them. The CDR3 consists of 14 residues. The germline CDR1 and CDR2 sequences are LGHNA and YSLEER. Here the CDR3 reads CASSQGGDGETQYF. DNA for the CDR3: TGCGCCAGCAGCCAAGGGGGGGACGGGGAGACCCAGTACTTC.

The genes are TRBV6-2 or TRBV6-3 and TRBJ2-2, with 11 bases aligning to TRBD2. V gave up 4 bases and J gave up 3 bases; unmatched junction bases: 4. The CDR3 is made up of 16 amino acids. Germline V gene sequence: CDR1 MNHEY, CDR2 SVGEGT. CDR3 amino acids: CASSLAGGFHTGELFF. CDR3 nucleotides: TGTGCCAGCAGTTTAGCGGGAGGGTTTCACACCGGGGAGCTGTTTTTT.

The CDR3 spells CASSRDISYGYTF. CDR3 nucleotide sequence: TGTGCCAGCAGCCGGGACATTTCATACGGCTACACCTTC. This chain uses TRBV12-3 or TRBV12-4 with TRBJ1-2; the D gene is possibly TRBD1 (6 bases). The CDR3 is 13 amino acids. The V end was cut by 6 bases, the J end by 8 bases, with 16 bases between.

The genes are TRBV19 and TRBJ1-1; D is perhaps TRBD1 (5 bases). V shed 5 bases and J shed 1 base, with 8 bases lying between them. This CDR3 spans 13 amino acids. The germline gives CDR1 LNHDA, CDR2 SQIVND (reference sequence). The DNA for the CDR3 is TGTGCCAGTAGTGCGACAGCGAACACTGAAGCTTTCTTT. As protein: CASSATANTEAFF.

The chain links TRBV6-4 to TRBJ1-2, with D perhaps TRBD1 (5 bases). This CDR3 has 15 amino acids. The ends were cut back, 4 bases at V and 0 bases at J, with 12 bases in the middle. Germline values: CDR1 MRHNA, CDR2 SNTAGT. The CDR3 spells CASSVGHEANYGYTF. CDR3 coding DNA: TGTGCCAGCAGTGTAGGACACGAAGCTAACTATGGCTACACCTTC.

V and J are TRBV14 and TRBJ2-2; D possibly corresponds to TRBD1 (7 bases). Trimming took off 4 bases at V and 0 bases at J, with 21 bases between the two ends. The CDR3 is 19 amino acids. Germline CDR1 SGHDN, CDR2 FVKESK. CDR3 nucleotides: TGTGCCAGCAGCCTTTACGGACAGGCGGGGAAGACGAACACCGGGGAGCTGTTTTTT. It is translated as CASSLYGQAGKTNTGELFF. The complete variable domain, with remaining parts taken from reference TRBV14 and TRBJ2-2, reads EAGVTQFPSHSVIEKGQTVTLRCDPISGHDNLYWYRRVMGKEIKFLLHFVKESKQDESGMPNNRFLAERTGGTYSTLKVQPAELEDSGVYFCASSLYGQAGKTNTGELFFGEGSRLTVL.

The chain combines TRBV25-1 with TRBJ1-5; D remains ambiguous. This CDR3 has 15 amino acids. V lost 3 bases and J 0 bases, leaving 9 bases between the germline ends. Germline V lookup: CDR1 MGHDK, CDR2 SYGVNS. The CDR3 loop is CASSDSRSSNQPQHF. The CDR3 DNA is TGTGCCAGCAGTGATTCCCGCAGTAGCAATCAGCCCCAGCATTTT. The full variable domain, completed using reference TRBV25-1 and TRBJ1-5, is EADIYQTPRYLVIGTGKKITLECSQTMGHDKMYWYQQDPGMELHLIHYSYGVNSTEKGDLSSESTVSRIRTEHFPLTLESARPSHTSQYLCASSDSRSSNQPQHFGDGTRLSIL.

In this sample, this clone turned up once. This chain connects TRBV10-2 to TRBJ2-7; D might be TRBD1 (5 bases). V gave up 6 bases and J gave up 0 bases, with 15 bases separating them. CDR3 length equals 15 residues. The germline V gene encodes CDR1 WSHSY and CDR2 SAAADI. CDR3 coding DNA: TGCGCCAGCAGCCCTACCGACAGCCACTCCTACGAGCAGTACTTC. It translates to CASSPTDSHSYEQYF.

The chain couples TRBV5-4 to TRBJ2-3, with TRBD1 identical over 7 bases. There are 17 residues in the CDR3. Per the germline V gene, CDR1 is SGHNT and CDR2 is YYREEE (reference sequence). V shed 2 bases, J shed 1 base, and the junction held 10 bases outside the gene matches. CDR3 DNA sequence: TGTGCCAGCAGCTTAGATACAGGGGCGCTAGGCACAGATACGCAGTATTTT. Residues: CASSLDTGALGTDTQYF.

This clone was recorded only once. The rearrangement uses TRBV5-1 and TRBJ1-2; TRBD1 is a possible D gene (5 bases). Trimming left V 0 bases short and J 2 bases short, with 11 bases between. Germline-derived CDR1 and CDR2 are SGHRS and YFSETQ. This CDR3 comprises 15 residues. The chain's CDR3 is CASSLGQGENYGYTF. CDR3 DNA sequence: TGCGCCAGCAGCTTGGGGCAGGGCGAAAACTATGGCTACACCTTC.

In DNA, the CDR3 is TGTGCCAGCAGCCTCCCCGGTCTCATGTCCGGGGAGCTGTTTTTT. Translated, it gives CASSLPGLMSGELFF. The chain links TRBV3-1 (or the pseudogene TRBV3-2) to TRBJ2-2; D gene unclear. Germline loops: CDR1 LGHDT, CDR2 YNNKEL (reference sequence). Deletions cut 4 bases from V and 6 bases from J, with 15 bases between. The CDR3 is 15 residues long.

The chain's CDR3 is CASQPGGGGSPLHF. CDR3 sequence (DNA): TGCGCCAGCCAACCCGGGGGGGGAGGTTCACCCCTCCACTTT. The gene calls are TRBV10-2 and TRBJ1-6; possibly TRBD1 for D (5 bases). The V gene's germline CDR1 is WSHSY and CDR2 SAAADI. The V end was cut by 8 bases, the J end by 9 bases, with 17 bases between. This CDR3 has 14 amino acids.

The V call is TRBV5-8, the J call TRBJ1-5, with D possibly TRBD1 on 6 matching bases. The CDR3 totals 17 residues. Germline CDR1 is SGHTS and CDR2 is YDEGEE. V was clipped by 1 base and J by 0 bases, with 14 bases between them. CDR3 loop: CASSLSRDTYSNQPQHF. DNA for the CDR3: TGTGCCAGCAGCTTGTCCCGGGACACCTATAGCAATCAGCCCCAGCATTTT.

This clone was observed a few times. The V call is TRBV4-2, the J call TRBJ2-3, with 8 bases matching TRBD2. V lost 0 bases, J lost 3 bases, and 8 bases stayed unmatched. This CDR3 is 17 amino acids long. Germline V gene sequence: CDR1 LGHNA, CDR2 YNFKEQ. CDR3 amino acids: CASSQDSTGGQTDTQYF. The CDR3 DNA sequence: TGTGCCAGCAGCCAAGATTCGACGGGGGGGCAGACAGATACGCAGTATTTT.

The chain employs TRBV7-6 and TRBJ2-1; 7 bases match TRBD2. Germline trimming cut 5 bases from V and 6 bases from J; bases unmatched to any gene: 13. The germline gives CDR1 SGHVS, CDR2 FNYEAQ. CDR3 length: 16 amino acids. DNA of the CDR3: TGTGCCAGCAGCGAGGGAGGGCGAGGGTTTATCAATGAGCAGTTCTTC. This translates into CASSEGGRGFINEQFF.